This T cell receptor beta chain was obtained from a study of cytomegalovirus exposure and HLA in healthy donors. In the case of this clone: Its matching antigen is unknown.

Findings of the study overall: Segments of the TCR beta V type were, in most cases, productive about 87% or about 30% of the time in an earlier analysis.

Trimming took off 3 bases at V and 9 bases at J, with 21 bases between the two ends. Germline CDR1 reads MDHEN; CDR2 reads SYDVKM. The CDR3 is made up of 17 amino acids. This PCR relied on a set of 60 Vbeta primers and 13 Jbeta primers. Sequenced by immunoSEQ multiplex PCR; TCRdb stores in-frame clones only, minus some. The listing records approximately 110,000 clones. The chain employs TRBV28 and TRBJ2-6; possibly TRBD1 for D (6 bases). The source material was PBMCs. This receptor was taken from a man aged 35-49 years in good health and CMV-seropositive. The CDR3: CASSFAGAPREFNVLTF. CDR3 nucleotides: TGTGCCAGCAGTTTTGCAGGGGCGCCCCGGGAATTCAACGTCCTGACTTTC.